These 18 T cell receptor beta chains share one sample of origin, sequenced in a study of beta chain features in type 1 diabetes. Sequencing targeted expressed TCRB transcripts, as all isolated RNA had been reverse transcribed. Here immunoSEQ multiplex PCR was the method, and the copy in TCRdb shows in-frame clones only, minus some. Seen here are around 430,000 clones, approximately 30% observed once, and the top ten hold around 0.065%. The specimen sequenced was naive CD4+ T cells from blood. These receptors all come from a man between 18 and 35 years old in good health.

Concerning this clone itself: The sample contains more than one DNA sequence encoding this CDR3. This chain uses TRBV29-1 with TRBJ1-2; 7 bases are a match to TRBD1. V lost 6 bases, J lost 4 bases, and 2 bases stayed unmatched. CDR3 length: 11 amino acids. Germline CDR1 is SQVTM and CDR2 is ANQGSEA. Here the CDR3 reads CSVRTGYGYTF. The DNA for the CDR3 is TGCAGCGTCCGGACAGGCTATGGCTACACCTTC. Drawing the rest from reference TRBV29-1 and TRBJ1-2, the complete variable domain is SAVISQKPSRDICQRGTSLTIQCQVDSQVTMMFWYRQQPGQSLTLIATANQGSEATYESGFVIDKFPISRPNLTFSTLTVSNMSPEDSSIYLCSVRTGYGYTFGSGTRLTVV.

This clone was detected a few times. The CDR3 spells CASSRGTSGDTTDTQYF. In DNA, the CDR3 is TGCGCCAGCAGCCGAGGGACTAGCGGGGACACCACAGATACGCAGTATTTT. V is TRBV4-3 and J is TRBJ2-3; 13 bases map to TRBD2. The trim removed 4 bases at V and 2 bases at J, leaving 6 bases unmatched. From germline, CDR1 is LGHNA and CDR2 YSLEER. The CDR3 is 17 amino acids.

The CDR3 protein is CASSLTFNTEAFF. The CDR3 nucleotides are TGTGCCAGCAGCTTGACATTTAACACTGAAGCTTTCTTT. The chain recombines TRBV7-9 with TRBJ1-1; D uncertain. CDR3 length: 13 residues. Trimming took 3 bases from V and 2 from J, leaving 7 bases between them. Germline loops: CDR1 SEHNR, CDR2 FQNEAQ (reference sequence).

CDR3 loop: CASSLLGDTYEQYF. Written as DNA, the CDR3 is TGCGCCAGCAGCTTGTTAGGGGACACCTACGAGCAGTACTTC. The chain couples TRBV5-1 to TRBJ2-7; D is perhaps TRBD1 (6 bases). This CDR3 is built from 14 residues. Per the germline V gene, CDR1 is SGHRS and CDR2 is YFSETQ. V dropped 1 base and J dropped 2 bases, with 10 bases sitting between them.

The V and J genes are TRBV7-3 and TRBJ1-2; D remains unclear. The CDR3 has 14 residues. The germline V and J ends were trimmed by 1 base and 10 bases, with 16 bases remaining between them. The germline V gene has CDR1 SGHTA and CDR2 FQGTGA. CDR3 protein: CASSLNSQSMDYTF. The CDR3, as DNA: TGTGCCAGCAGCTTAAATAGCCAGTCTATGGACTACACCTTC. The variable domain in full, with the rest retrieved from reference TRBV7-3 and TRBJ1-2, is GAGVSQTPSNKVTEKGKYVELRCDPISGHTALYWYRQSLGQGPEFLIYFQGTGAADDSGLPNDRFFAVRPEGSVSTLKIQRTERGDSAVYLCASSLNSQSMDYTFGSGTRLTVV.

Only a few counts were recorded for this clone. The CDR3 nucleotides read TGCAGCGTTGATAAAGGGACTGAAGCTTTCTTT. Its protein product is CSVDKGTEAFF. The rearrangement uses TRBV29-1 and TRBJ1-1; D gene ambiguous. Trimming shortened V by 3 bases and J by 5 bases, and 7 bases separated the two germline ends. Per germline, CDR1 SQVTM and CDR2 ANQGSEA. The CDR3 loop spans 11 amino acids.

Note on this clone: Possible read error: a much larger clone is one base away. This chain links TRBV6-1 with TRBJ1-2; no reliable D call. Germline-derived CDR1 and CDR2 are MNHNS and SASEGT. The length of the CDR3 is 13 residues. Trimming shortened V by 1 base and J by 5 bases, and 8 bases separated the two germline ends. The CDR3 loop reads CASSEGRGYGYTF. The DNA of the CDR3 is TGTGCCAGCAGTGAAGGGAGAGGATATGGCTACACCTTC.

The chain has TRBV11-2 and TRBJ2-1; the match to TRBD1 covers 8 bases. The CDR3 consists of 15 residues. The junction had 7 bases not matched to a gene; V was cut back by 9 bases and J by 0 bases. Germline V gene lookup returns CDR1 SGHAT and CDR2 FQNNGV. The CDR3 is CASLKGQGSYNEQFF. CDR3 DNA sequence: TGTGCCAGTTTGAAAGGACAGGGCTCCTACAATGAGCAGTTCTTC.

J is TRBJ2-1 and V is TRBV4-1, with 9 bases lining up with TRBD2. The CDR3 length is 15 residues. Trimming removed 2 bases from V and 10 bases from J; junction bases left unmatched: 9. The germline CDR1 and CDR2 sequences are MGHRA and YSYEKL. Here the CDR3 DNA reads TGCGCCAGCAGCCAACCCCGACTAGCGGAGGGCGAGCAGTTCTTC. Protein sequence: CASSQPRLAEGEQFF.

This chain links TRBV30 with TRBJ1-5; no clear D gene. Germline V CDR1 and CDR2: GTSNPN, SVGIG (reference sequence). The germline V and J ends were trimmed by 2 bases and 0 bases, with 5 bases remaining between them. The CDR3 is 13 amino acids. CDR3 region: CAWSTNSNQPQHF. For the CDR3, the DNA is TGTGCCTGGAGTACGAATAGCAATCAGCCCCAGCATTTT.

The chain's CDR3 is CASRAPSGSTDTQYF. The CDR3 DNA reads TGTGCCAGCAGAGCTCCTAGCGGCAGCACAGATACGCAGTATTTT. This sequence joins TRBV7-9 and TRBJ2-3, with 7 bases that match TRBD2. Germline V gene data show CDR1 as SEHNR and CDR2 as FQNEAQ (reference sequence). Trimming removed 6 bases from V and 0 bases from J; junction bases left unmatched: 6. The CDR3 sequence is 15 residues long.

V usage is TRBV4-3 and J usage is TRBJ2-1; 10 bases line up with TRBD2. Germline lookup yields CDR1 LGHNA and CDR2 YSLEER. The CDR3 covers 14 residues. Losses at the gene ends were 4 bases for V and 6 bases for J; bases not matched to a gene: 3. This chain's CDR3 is CASSPLAGRNEQFF. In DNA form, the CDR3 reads TGCGCCAGCAGCCCACTAGCGGGACGCAATGAGCAGTTCTTC.

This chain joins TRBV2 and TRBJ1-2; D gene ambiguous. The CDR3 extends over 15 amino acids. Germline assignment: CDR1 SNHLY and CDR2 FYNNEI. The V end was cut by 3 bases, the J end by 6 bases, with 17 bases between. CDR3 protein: CASSEEPAVINGYTF. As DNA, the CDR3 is TGTGCCAGCAGTGAGGAGCCGGCTGTTATTAATGGCTACACCTTC.

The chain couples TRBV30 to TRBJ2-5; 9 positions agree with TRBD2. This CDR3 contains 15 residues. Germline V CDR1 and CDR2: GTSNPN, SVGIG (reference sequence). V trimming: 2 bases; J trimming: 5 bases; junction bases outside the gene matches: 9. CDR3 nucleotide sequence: TGTGCCTGGAGTCCCAAAGCGGGAGGAGGGGAGACCCAGTACTTC. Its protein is CAWSPKAGGGETQYF. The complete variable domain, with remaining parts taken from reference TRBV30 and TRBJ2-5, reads SQTIHQWPATLVQPVGSPLSLECTVEGTSNPNLYWYRQAAGRGLQLLFYSVGIGQISSEVPQNLSASRPQDRQFILSSKKLLLSDSGFYLCAWSPKAGGGETQYFGPGTRLLVL.

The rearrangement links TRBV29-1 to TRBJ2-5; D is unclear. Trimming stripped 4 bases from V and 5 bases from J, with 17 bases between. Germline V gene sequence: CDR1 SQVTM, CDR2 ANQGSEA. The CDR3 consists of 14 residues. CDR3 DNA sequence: TGCAGCGTTGCAGTTAGTAGAAATGGGGAGACCCAGTACTTC. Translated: CSVAVSRNGETQYF.

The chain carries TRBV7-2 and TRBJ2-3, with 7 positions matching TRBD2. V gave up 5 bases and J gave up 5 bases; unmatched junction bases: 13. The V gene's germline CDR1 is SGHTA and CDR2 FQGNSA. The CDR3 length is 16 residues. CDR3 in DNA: TGTGCCAGCAGCCCCCCAGGTGGGGGGGTGAAAGATACGCAGTATTTT. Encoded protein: CASSPPGGGVKDTQYF.

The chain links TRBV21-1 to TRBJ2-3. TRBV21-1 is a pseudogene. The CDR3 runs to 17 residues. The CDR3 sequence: CASSSSGRGDCTDTQYF. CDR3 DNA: TGTGCCAGCAGCTCTTCCGGAAGGGGAGACTGCACAGATACGCAGTATTTT.

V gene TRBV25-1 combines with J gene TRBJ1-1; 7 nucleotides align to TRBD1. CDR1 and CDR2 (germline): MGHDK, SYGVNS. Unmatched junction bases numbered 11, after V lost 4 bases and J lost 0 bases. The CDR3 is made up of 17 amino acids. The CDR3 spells CASSASTGSKMNTEAFF. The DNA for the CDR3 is TGTGCCAGCAGTGCCTCGACAGGGTCAAAGATGAACACTGAAGCTTTCTTT.